This T cell receptor beta chain was recorded in a study of blood T cell repertoires in COVID-19. Study background: Sources were T cells, B-cell-depleted T cells, or PBMCs; the material itself was cDNA or gDNA.

Study processing details: By means of reference gene primer amplification, nucleated cell counts were estimated. Repertoires were generated with immunoSEQ multiplex PCR, while TCRdb's copy carries only in-frame clones and drops some. For V, J and clone size, that table is used; D and trimming come from the DNA. The sample has roughly 100,000 clones; approximately 91% are singletons. CDR1 KGHDR and CDR2 SFDVKD come from the germline V gene. CDR3 size: 12 residues. V was shortened by 7 bases and J by 0 bases, with 3 bases between the two germline ends. The chain combines TRBV24-1 with TRBJ1-3; D uncertain. Sequenced sample: peripheral blood. This sequence originates from a man in his fifties or sixties with acute or convalescent COVID-19. CDR3 nucleotides: TGTGCCACCAGCAACTCTGGAAACACCATATATTTT. Translated: CATSNSGNTIYF.